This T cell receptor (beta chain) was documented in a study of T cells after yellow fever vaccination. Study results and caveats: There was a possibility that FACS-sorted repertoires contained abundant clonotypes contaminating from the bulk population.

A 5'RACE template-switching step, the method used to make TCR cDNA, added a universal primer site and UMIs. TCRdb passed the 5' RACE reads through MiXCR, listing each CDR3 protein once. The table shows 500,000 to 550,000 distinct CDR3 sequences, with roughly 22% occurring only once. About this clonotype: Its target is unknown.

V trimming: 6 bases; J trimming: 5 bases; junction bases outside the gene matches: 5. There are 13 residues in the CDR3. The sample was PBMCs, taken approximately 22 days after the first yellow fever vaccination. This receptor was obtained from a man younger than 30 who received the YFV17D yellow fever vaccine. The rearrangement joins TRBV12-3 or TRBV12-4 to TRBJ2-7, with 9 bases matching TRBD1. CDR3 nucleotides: TGTGCCAGCAGGTGGGGACAGGGCAACGAGCAGTACTTC. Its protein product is CASRWGQGNEQYF.